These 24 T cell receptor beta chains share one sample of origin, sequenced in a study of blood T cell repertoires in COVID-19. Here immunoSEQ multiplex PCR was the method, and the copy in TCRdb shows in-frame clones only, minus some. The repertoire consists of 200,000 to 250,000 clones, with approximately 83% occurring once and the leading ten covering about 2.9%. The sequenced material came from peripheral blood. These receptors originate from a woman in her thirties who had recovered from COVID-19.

The CDR3 DNA reads TGCGCCAGCAGCTTGGGGGACGACAGGGGGAACACTGAAGCTTTCTTT. It is translated as CASSLGDDRGNTEAFF. The V call is TRBV5-1, the J call TRBJ1-1; 8 bases align to TRBD1. V was pared by 0 bases and J by 1 base, with 5 bases of the junction left unmatched. This CDR3 comprises 16 residues. Germline CDR1 reads SGHRS; CDR2 reads YFSETQ.

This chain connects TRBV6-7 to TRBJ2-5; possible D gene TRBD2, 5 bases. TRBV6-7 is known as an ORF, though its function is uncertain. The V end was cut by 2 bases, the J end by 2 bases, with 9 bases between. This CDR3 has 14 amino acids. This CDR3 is CASSYLLDQETQYF. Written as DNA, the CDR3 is TGTGCCAGCAGTTACCTACTAGATCAAGAGACCCAGTACTTC.

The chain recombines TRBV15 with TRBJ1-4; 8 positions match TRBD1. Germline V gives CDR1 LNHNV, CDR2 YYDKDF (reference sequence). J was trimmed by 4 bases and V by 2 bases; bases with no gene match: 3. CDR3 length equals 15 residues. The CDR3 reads CATSRRTGFNEKLFF. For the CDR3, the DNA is TGTGCCACCAGCAGAAGGACAGGGTTTAATGAAAAACTGTTTTTT.

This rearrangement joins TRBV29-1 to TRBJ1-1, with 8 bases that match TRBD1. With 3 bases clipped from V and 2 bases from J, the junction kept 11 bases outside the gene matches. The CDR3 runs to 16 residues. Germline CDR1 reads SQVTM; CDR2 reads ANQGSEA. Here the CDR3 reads CSVDRGPPRINTEAFF. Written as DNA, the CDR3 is TGCAGCGTTGACAGGGGGCCGCCTAGAATAAACACTGAAGCTTTCTTT. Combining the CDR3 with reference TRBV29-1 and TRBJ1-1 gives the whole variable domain SAVISQKPSRDICQRGTSLTIQCQVDSQVTMMFWYRQQPGQSLTLIATANQGSEATYESGFVIDKFPISRPNLTFSTLTVSNMSPEDSSIYLCSVDRGPPRINTEAFFGQGTRLTVV.

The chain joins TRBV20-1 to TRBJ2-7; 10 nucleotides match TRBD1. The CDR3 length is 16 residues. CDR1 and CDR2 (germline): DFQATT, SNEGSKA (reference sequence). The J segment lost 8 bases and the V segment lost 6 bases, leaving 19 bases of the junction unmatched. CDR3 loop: CSASLTQGQGTGKQYF. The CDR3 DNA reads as TGCAGTGCCAGTCTCACGCAGGGACAGGGGACGGGGAAGCAGTACTTC.

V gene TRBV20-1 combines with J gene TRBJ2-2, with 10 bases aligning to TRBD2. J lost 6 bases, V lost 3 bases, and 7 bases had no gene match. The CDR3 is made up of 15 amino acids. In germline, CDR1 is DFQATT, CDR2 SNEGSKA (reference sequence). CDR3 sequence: CSASSPAGGPGELFF. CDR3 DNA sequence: TGCAGTGCTAGTAGCCCAGCGGGGGGGCCCGGGGAGCTGTTTTTT.

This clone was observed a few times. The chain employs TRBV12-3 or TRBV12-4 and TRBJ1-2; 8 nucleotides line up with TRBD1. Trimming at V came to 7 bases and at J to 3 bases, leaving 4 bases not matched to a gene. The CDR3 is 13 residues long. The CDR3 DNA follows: TGTGCCAGCAAGGGGACAGGACACTATGGCTACACCTTC. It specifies CASKGTGHYGYTF.

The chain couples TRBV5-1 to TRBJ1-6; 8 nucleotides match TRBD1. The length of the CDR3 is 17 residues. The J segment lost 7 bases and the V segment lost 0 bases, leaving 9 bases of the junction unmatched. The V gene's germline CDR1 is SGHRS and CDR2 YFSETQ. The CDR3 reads CASSLVYRGKRNSPLHF. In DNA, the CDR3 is TGCGCCAGCAGCTTGGTGTACAGGGGGAAGAGAAATTCACCCCTCCACTTT.

CDR3 sequence reads: CASRKGRGAAQAEAFF. The CDR3 DNA follows: TGTGCCAGCAGGAAAGGCAGGGGGGCCGCTCAGGCTGAAGCTTTCTTT. The rearrangement uses TRBV7-2 and TRBJ1-1, with TRBD1 matching over 7 bases. The trim removed 6 bases at V and 6 bases at J, leaving 16 bases unmatched. Per germline, CDR1 SGHTA and CDR2 FQGNSA. The CDR3 is 16 amino acids. Together with reference TRBV7-2 and TRBJ1-1, the CDR3 gives the full variable domain: GAGVSQSPSNKVTEKGKDVELRCDPISGHTALYWYRQSLGQGLEFLIYFQGNSAPDKSGLPSDRFSAERTGGSVSTLTIQRTQQEDSAVYLCASRKGRGAAQAEAFFGQGTRLTVV.

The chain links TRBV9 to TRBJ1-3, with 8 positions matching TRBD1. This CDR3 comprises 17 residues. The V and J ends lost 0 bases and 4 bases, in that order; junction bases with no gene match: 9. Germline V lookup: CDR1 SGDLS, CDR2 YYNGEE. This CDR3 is CASSVDGRGRGGNTIYF. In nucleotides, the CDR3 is TGTGCCAGCAGCGTAGATGGCAGGGGGCGCGGCGGAAACACCATATATTTT.

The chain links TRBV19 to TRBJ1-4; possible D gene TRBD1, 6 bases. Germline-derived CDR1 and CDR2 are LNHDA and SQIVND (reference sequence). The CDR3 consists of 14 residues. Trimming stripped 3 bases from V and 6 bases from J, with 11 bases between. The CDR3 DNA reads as TGTGCCAGTAGTATCGGGACAACCTATGAAAAACTGTTTTTT. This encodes CASSIGTTYEKLFF.

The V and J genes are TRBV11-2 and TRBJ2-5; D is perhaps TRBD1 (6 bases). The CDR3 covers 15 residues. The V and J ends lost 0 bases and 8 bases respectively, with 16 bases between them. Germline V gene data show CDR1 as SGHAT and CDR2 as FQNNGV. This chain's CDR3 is CASSLDPGAVGTQYF. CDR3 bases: TGTGCCAGCAGCTTAGACCCAGGGGCGGTCGGAACCCAGTACTTC.

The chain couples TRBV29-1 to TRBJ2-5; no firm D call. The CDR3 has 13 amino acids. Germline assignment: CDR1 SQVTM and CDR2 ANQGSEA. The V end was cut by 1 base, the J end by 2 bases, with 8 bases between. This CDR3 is CSVEGLTQETQYF. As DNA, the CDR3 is TGCAGCGTTGAAGGGCTGACTCAAGAGACCCAGTACTTC.

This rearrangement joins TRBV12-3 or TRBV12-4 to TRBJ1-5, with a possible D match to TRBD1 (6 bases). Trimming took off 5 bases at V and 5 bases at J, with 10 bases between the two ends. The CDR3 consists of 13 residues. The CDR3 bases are TGTGCCAGCAGTACACAGGGAGATCAGCCCCAGCATTTT. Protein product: CASSTQGDQPQHF.

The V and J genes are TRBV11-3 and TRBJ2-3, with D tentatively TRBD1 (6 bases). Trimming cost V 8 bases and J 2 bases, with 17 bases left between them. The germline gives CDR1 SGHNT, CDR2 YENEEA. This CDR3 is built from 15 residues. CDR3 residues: CASGSGGQTTDTQYF. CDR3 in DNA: TGTGCCAGCGGGAGTGGGGGCCAAACCACAGATACGCAGTATTTT. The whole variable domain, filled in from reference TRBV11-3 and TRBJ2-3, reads EAGVVQSPRYKIIEKKQPVAFWCNPISGHNTLYWYLQNLGQGPELLIRYENEEAVDDSQLPKDRFSAERLKGVDSTLKIQPAELGDSAVYLCASGSGGQTTDTQYFGPGTRLTVL.

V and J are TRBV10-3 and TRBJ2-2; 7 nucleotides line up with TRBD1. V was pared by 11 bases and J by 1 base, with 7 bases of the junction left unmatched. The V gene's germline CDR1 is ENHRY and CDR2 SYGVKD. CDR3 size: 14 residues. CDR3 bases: TGTGCCTCCTCTGGACAGGAGAACACCGGGGAGCTGTTTTTT. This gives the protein CASSGQENTGELFF.

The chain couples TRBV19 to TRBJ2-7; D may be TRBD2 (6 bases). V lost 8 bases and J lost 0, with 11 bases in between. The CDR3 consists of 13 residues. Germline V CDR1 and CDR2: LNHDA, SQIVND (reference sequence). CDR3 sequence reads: CASSWEDSYEQYF. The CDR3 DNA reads TGTGCCAGTTCTTGGGAGGACTCCTACGAGCAGTACTTC.

CDR3 bases: TGTGCCAGCAGCAACCTAATAGAGGTCACAGATACGCAGTATTTT. As protein: CASSNLIEVTDTQYF. This rearrangement joins TRBV21-1 to TRBJ2-3; TRBD2, as called in the table, went unchecked against the DNA. TRBV21-1 represents a pseudogene. This CDR3 spans 15 amino acids.

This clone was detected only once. CDR3: CASSLVGGTNYGYTF. For the CDR3, the DNA is TGCGCCAGCAGCTTGGTAGGGGGAACTAACTATGGCTACACCTTC. V usage is TRBV5-1 and J usage is TRBJ1-2, with D tentatively TRBD1 (6 bases). The germline gives CDR1 SGHRS, CDR2 YFSETQ. V dropped 0 bases and J dropped 0 bases, with 9 bases sitting between them. The CDR3 runs 15 residues.

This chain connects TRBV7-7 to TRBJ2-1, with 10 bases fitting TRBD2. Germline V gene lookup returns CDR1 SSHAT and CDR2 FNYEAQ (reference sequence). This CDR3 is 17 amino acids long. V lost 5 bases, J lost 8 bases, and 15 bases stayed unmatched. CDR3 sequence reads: CASSPTTGLAGAHEQFF. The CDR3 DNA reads TGTGCCAGCAGCCCAACCACGGGGCTAGCGGGGGCCCATGAGCAGTTCTTC. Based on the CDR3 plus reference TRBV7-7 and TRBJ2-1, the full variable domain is GAGVSQSPRYKVTKRGQDVTLRCDPISSHATLYWYQQALGQGPEFLTYFNYEAQPDKSGLPSDRFSAERPEGSISTLTIQRTEQRDSAMYRCASSPTTGLAGAHEQFFGPGTRLTVL.

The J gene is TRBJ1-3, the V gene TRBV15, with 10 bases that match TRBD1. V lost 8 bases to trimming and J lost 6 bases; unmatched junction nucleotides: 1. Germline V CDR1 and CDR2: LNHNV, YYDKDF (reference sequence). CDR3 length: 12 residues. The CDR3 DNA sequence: TGTGCCACCCGACAGGGGGCAAACACCATATATTTT. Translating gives CATRQGANTIYF.

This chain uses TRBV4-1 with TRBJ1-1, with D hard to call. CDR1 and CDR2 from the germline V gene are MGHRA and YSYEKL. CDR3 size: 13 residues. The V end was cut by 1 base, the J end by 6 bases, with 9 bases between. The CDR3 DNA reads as TGCGCCAGCAGCCAAGTAACGGAGGCTGAAGCTTTCTTT. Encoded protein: CASSQVTEAEAFF.

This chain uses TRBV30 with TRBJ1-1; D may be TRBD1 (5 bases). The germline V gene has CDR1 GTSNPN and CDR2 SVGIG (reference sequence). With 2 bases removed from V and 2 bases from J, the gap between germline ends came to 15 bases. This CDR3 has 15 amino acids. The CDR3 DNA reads TGTGCCTGGAGTCCTCCTACCGACAGTAACACTGAAGCTTTCTTT. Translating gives CAWSPPTDSNTEAFF.

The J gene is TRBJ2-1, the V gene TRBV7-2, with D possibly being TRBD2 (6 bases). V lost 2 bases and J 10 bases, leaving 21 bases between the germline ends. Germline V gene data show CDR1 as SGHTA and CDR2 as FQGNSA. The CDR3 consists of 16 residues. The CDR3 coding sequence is TGTGCCAGCAGCTTACTCACGGGACTCCCACCCAGGGAGCAGTTCTTC. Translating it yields CASSLLTGLPPREQFF.